The 10 T cell receptor beta chains below come from one sample, sequenced in a study of CD8+CD57+ T cells in acquired aplastic anemia. In patients chosen for sequencing, flow cytometry had shown CD8+CD57+ cell expansion. Genomic DNA acted as the template from which TCR beta VDJ combination and CDR3 sequence profiling were carried out. TCRdb itself ran the reads through MiXCR, one entry per CDR3 protein. The sample has 150,000 to 200,000 distinct CDR3 sequences, roughly 43% seen once. Sequenced material: sorted CD4+, CD8+, or CD8+CD57+ T cells (not recorded which) from PBMCs. The source is a human donor with aplastic anemia.

This clonotype was counted at least ten times. The rearrangement links TRBV6-1 to TRBJ1-2; 10 bases agree with TRBD1. CDR3 length: 11 residues. Losses at the gene ends were 8 bases for V and 10 bases for J; bases not matched to a gene: 4. CDR1 and CDR2 (germline): MNHNS, SASEGT. The CDR3 nucleotides read TGTGCCAGCTACGGGACAGGGGACTACACCTTC. It specifies CASYGTGDYTF.

The rearrangement links TRBV6-5 to TRBJ1-5; D remains ambiguous. Germline CDR1 is MNHEY and CDR2 is SVGAGI. The V end lost 4 bases, the J end lost 4 bases, and 14 bases lay between the germline ends. This CDR3 contains 15 residues. CDR3 nucleotides: TGTGCCAGCAGTTCCCGCAGCCAACCTAATCAGCCCCAGCATTTT. Its protein product is CASSSRSQPNQPQHF.

In its sample, this clonotype was seen many times. The chain links TRBV20-1 to TRBJ2-1; D may be TRBD2 (5 bases). Germline CDR1 is DFQATT and CDR2 is SNEGSKA (reference sequence). V was trimmed by 3 bases and J by 4 bases, leaving 19 bases between them. The CDR3 contains 16 residues. The CDR3 DNA reads as TGCAGTGCTAGGCCCGAGGGCGGGCTGATTTACAATGAGCAGTTCTTC. It translates to CSARPEGGLIYNEQFF.

Note on this clonotype: This may be a read error, as it is one base from a much larger clone. The chain links TRBV5-1 to TRBJ2-3; D is unclear. The CDR3 is made up of 15 amino acids. The germline V gene has CDR1 SGHRS and CDR2 YFSETQ. The CDR3 DNA reads TGCACCAGCAGCCGAGAGAGAAGATACACAGATACGCAGTATTTT. Its protein is CTSSRERRYTDTQYF.

V usage is TRBV19 and J usage is TRBJ1-6, with TRBD1 matching over 7 bases. Germline CDR1 is LNHDA and CDR2 is SQIVND (reference sequence). The CDR3 is 14 residues long. V dropped 7 bases and J dropped 10; count of bases not matched to a gene: 10. The CDR3 coding sequence is TGTGCCAGTACCCTCGGACAGGACGAATCACCCCTCCACTTT. This codes for CASTLGQDESPLHF.

This clonotype was seen a single time. The chain has TRBV19 and TRBJ2-7; D not resolved. CDR3 length equals 14 residues. Trimming pared 0 bases from V and 5 bases from J, leaving 11 bases between. Germline CDR1 is LNHDA and CDR2 is SQIVND (reference sequence). CDR3 nucleotides: TGTGCCAGTAGTATAGACGGCAGGTCTAACGAGCAGTACTTC. Translated, it gives CASSIDGRSNEQYF.

This chain joins TRBV12-3 or TRBV12-4 and TRBJ2-3; the D gene is possibly TRBD2 (7 bases). V was pared by 6 bases and J by 3 bases, with 13 bases between. The CDR3 length is 14 residues. CDR3 nucleotide sequence: TGTGCCAGCAGAGGGGGGGGTCAGACAGATACGCAGTATTTT. Translating gives CASRGGGQTDTQYF.

The chain uses TRBV2 and TRBJ1-2, with 9 nucleotides matching TRBD1. CDR1 is SNHLY, CDR2 FYNNEI, per germline. CDR3 length: 15 amino acids. J gave up 4 bases and V 6 bases, and 9 bases lay outside the gene matches. CDR3 DNA: TGTGCCAGCAGGAGTCAGGACAGGGGCGGCTATGGCTACACCTTC. It yields the protein CASRSQDRGGYGYTF.

This chain links TRBV9 with TRBJ2-1; TRBD2 matches 8 bases. Germline CDR1 SGDLS, CDR2 YYNGEE. The ends lost 0 bases at V and 7 bases at J; junction bases unmatched: 6. This CDR3 has 15 amino acids. CDR3 DNA: TGTGCCAGCAGCGTAGAGGCGGGAGGAGTGAATGAGCAGTTCTTC. Protein product: CASSVEAGGVNEQFF.

This chain connects TRBV19 to TRBJ2-6; D may be TRBD1 or TRBD2 (5 bases each). Looked up from germline, CDR1 is LNHDA and CDR2 is SQIVND (reference sequence). V lost 8 bases and J 5 bases, leaving 7 bases between the germline ends. CDR3 length equals 12 residues. DNA of the CDR3: TGTGCCAGTGGGGGAAGGGCCAACGTCCTGACTTTC. Protein sequence: CASGGRANVLTF.